The 27 T cell receptor beta chains listed next were all sequenced from one sample in a study of blood T cell repertoires in COVID-19. Some clones are missing from TCRdb's copy, which holds only in-frame ones; the method was immunoSEQ multiplex PCR. The repertoire holds some 200,000 clones, with approximately 81% as singletons. Sequencing input: peripheral blood. These receptors were taken from a man in his fifties or sixties who had recovered from COVID-19.

The chain couples TRBV13 to TRBJ2-3; D possibly corresponds to TRBD1 (5 bases). Trimming pared 3 bases from V and 0 bases from J, leaving 10 bases between. Germline V gene data show CDR1 as PRHDT and CDR2 as FYEKMQ (reference sequence). This CDR3 has 15 residues. CDR3 nucleotides: TGTGCCAGCAGCTTCAGGGCGCCCAGCACAGATACGCAGTATTTT. It yields the protein CASSFRAPSTDTQYF.

The rearrangement uses TRBV5-1 and TRBJ1-2; 8 positions match TRBD1. The CDR3 has 16 amino acids. V trimming: 4 bases; J trimming: 7 bases; junction bases outside the gene matches: 15. Per germline, CDR1 SGHRS and CDR2 YFSETQ. The CDR3 region has the DNA TGCGCCAGCAGCATTTTAACCTGGGGACAGGCCTCTGGCTACACCTTC. The encoded protein is CASSILTWGQASGYTF.

V gene TRBV5-6 combines with J gene TRBJ2-7, with 7 bases aligning to TRBD1. The CDR3 has 15 residues. With V trimmed by 7 bases and J by 3 bases, 13 bases remained unmatched. The V gene's germline CDR1 is SGHDT and CDR2 YYEEEE. Here the CDR3 DNA reads TGTGCCAGCCGCCAAGGGACAGCTCCGATCTACGAGCAGTACTTC. Protein: CASRQGTAPIYEQYF.

In its sample, this clone was seen a few times. The genes are TRBV6-5 and TRBJ1-2; 9 bases are a match to TRBD1. The V segment lost 6 bases and the J segment 5 bases; nucleotides outside the gene matches: 7. CDR1 and CDR2 from the germline V gene are MNHEY and SVGAGI. This CDR3 is built from 14 residues. For the CDR3, the DNA is TGTGCCAGCAGCCTCTCCGGGACAGGGTATGGCTACACCTTC. Residues: CASSLSGTGYGYTF.

V usage is TRBV19 and J usage is TRBJ2-2; tentatively, D is TRBD2 (5 bases). Trimming removed 2 bases from V and 5 bases from J, with 9 bases in between. Germline V CDR1 and CDR2: LNHDA, SQIVND (reference sequence). The CDR3 has 14 amino acids. This CDR3 reads CASSITRGTGELFF. In DNA form, the CDR3 reads TGTGCCAGTAGTATAACCCGAGGGACCGGGGAGCTGTTTTTT.

V and J are TRBV6-1 and TRBJ2-2; TRBD2 matches 10 bases. Germline loops: CDR1 MNHNS, CDR2 SASEGT. The CDR3 sequence is 16 residues long. Unmatched junction bases numbered 4, after V lost 6 bases and J lost 0 bases. The CDR3 DNA reads TGTGCCAGCAGGGAAACTAGCGGGACGAACACCGGGGAGCTGTTTTTT. Its translation: CASRETSGTNTGELFF.

The chain carries TRBV27 and TRBJ1-2; 7 bases map to TRBD1. The CDR3 is 14 amino acids. The ends lost 5 bases at V and 3 bases at J; junction bases unmatched: 6. The germline gives CDR1 MNHEY, CDR2 SMNVEV (reference sequence). CDR3 region: CASSPTGVYYGYTF. Written as DNA, the CDR3 is TGTGCCAGCAGTCCTACAGGGGTTTACTATGGCTACACCTTC.

The chain has TRBV3-1 (or the pseudogene TRBV3-2) and TRBJ2-7; 8 nucleotides agree with TRBD2. V lost 3 bases and J lost 3; bases outside the gene matches: 7. CDR1 and CDR2 from the germline V gene are LGHDT and YNNKEL (reference sequence). The CDR3 has 15 amino acids. CDR3 sequence (DNA): TGTGCCAGCAGCCAGGCCGCCACTAGCGGCTACGAGCAGTACTTC. Its translation: CASSQAATSGYEQYF.

V is TRBV11-3 and J is TRBJ2-1, with a possible D match to TRBD2 (5 bases). In germline, CDR1 is SGHNT, CDR2 YENEEA. Between the trimmed V and J ends, which lost 2 bases and 1 base, there was a span of 9 bases. This CDR3 region has 15 residues. The CDR3 DNA sequence: TGTGCCAGCAGCTTACGGGGAGTTTCCTACAATGAGCAGTTCTTC. Translating it yields CASSLRGVSYNEQFF.

The V and J genes are TRBV5-6 and TRBJ2-1, with 7 positions matching TRBD2. This CDR3 is built from 16 residues. Per germline, CDR1 SGHDT and CDR2 YYEEEE. The trim removed 4 bases at V and 2 bases at J, leaving 9 bases unmatched. The CDR3 DNA reads TGTGCCAGCAGCCTCCCGACTAGCACCACCTACAATGAGCAGTTCTTC. This translates into CASSLPTSTTYNEQFF.

The chain combines TRBV5-5 with TRBJ2-7; 7 bases are shared with TRBD1. CDR1 and CDR2 from the germline V gene are SGHKS and YYEKEE (reference sequence). Trimming at V came to 0 bases and at J to 5 bases, leaving 5 bases not matched to a gene. The CDR3 runs 14 residues. The CDR3 DNA is TGTGCCAGCAGCTTGGCCGGACAGGTAAACGAGCAGTACTTC. This codes for CASSLAGQVNEQYF. The entire variable domain, with the rest obtained from reference TRBV5-5 and TRBJ2-7, is as follows: DAGVTQSPTHLIKTRGQQVTLRCSPISGHKSVSWYQQVLGQGPQFIFQYYEKEERGRGNFPDRFSARQFPNYSSELNVNALLLGDSALYLCASSLAGQVNEQYFGPGTRLTVT.

The chain recombines TRBV4-1 with TRBJ2-7; 8 bases map to TRBD2. J was trimmed by 7 bases and V by 4 bases; bases with no gene match: 12. Germline V gene data show CDR1 as MGHRA and CDR2 as YSYEKL. This CDR3 spans 15 amino acids. CDR3 loop: CASSRTRGEGGEQYF. The DNA for the CDR3 is TGCGCCAGCAGCCGGACGCGGGGGGAGGGCGGGGAGCAGTACTTC.

J is TRBJ2-7 and V is TRBV29-1, with 9 bases that match TRBD1. The germline V gene encodes CDR1 SQVTM and CDR2 ANQGSEA. The CDR3 totals 14 residues. V lost 4 bases, J lost 7 bases, and 11 bases stayed unmatched. The CDR3, as DNA: TGCAGCGTTGCCGGACAGGGGACCTGGGCAGAGCAGTACTTC. Its protein is CSVAGQGTWAEQYF.

Turning to this clone: Within the sample, other DNA sequences also encode this same CDR3. This rearrangement joins TRBV18 to TRBJ2-5, with TRBD1 identical over 8 bases. V lost 1 base to trimming and J lost 2 bases; unmatched junction nucleotides: 3. CDR1 KGHSH and CDR2 LQKENI come from the germline V gene. This CDR3 spans 15 amino acids. The CDR3 nucleotides are TGTGCCAGCTCACCACTCGGGACAGGACAAGAGACCCAGTACTTC. Translation: CASSPLGTGQETQYF.

The genes are TRBV30 and TRBJ1-2; D may be TRBD1 (5 bases). CDR1 and CDR2 from the germline V gene are GTSNPN and SVGIG (reference sequence). The length of the CDR3 is 14 residues. V lost 0 bases and J 8 bases, leaving 16 bases between the germline ends. The DNA for the CDR3 is TGTGCCTGGAGTGTACAGGCGACGTATGAGGGCTACACCTTC. Its translation: CAWSVQATYEGYTF.

This clone was counted a single time. DNA of the CDR3: TGTGCCAGTAGTATTGGGACAGGGTCGATGAGGAACACTGAAGCTTTCTTT. Protein product: CASSIGTGSMRNTEAFF. The chain has TRBV19 and TRBJ1-1; 9 bases are a match to TRBD1. CDR3 length: 17 amino acids. The germline CDR1 and CDR2 sequences are LNHDA and SQIVND (reference sequence). The V segment lost 3 bases and the J segment 1 base; nucleotides outside the gene matches: 9.

This clone appeared a few times. The chain is built from TRBV7-9 and TRBJ1-1; TRBD1 might be the D (5 bases). This CDR3 region has 12 residues. CDR1 is SEHNR and CDR2 is FQNEAQ in the germline V gene (reference sequence). V was cut by 10 bases and J by 6 bases, with 15 bases left in between. The DNA for the CDR3 is TGTGCCATCGGATCCCAGGGTTCTGAAGCTTTCTTT. Translated, it gives CAIGSQGSEAFF.

The V call is TRBV19, the J call TRBJ1-4; TRBD1 matches 7 bases. The CDR3 contains 13 residues. CDR1 LNHDA and CDR2 SQIVND come from the germline V gene (reference sequence). V was pared by 10 bases and J by 7 bases, with 9 bases of the junction left unmatched. CDR3 region: CATADRRFEKLFF. The CDR3 coding sequence is TGTGCCACCGCGGACAGGCGGTTTGAAAAACTGTTTTTT. Combining the CDR3 with reference TRBV19 and TRBJ1-4 gives the whole variable domain DGGITQSPKYLFRKEGQNVTLSCEQNLNHDAMYWYRQDPGQGLRLIYYSQIVNDFQKGDIAEGYSVSREKKESFPLTVTSAQKNPTAFYLCATADRRFEKLFFGSGTQLSVL.

This clone was counted a few times. V is TRBV2 and J is TRBJ1-1; 8 positions agree with TRBD1. Germline V CDR1 and CDR2: SNHLY, FYNNEI. V lost 7 bases and J lost 3; bases outside the gene matches: 10. This CDR3 contains 15 residues. Here the CDR3 reads CASTIQGAQDTEAFF. The CDR3 DNA follows: TGTGCCAGCACCATTCAGGGGGCGCAGGACACTGAAGCTTTCTTT.

The chain combines TRBV27 with TRBJ2-7; D unclear. Germline V gives CDR1 MNHEY, CDR2 SMNVEV (reference sequence). V lost 10 bases and J lost 0, with 13 bases in between. The CDR3 is 13 amino acids. In DNA, the CDR3 is TGTGCCACCTCCGGAGCGAGCTCCTACGAGCAGTACTTC. It specifies CATSGASSYEQYF.

This rearrangement joins TRBV19 to TRBJ2-6; 10 bases align to TRBD1. The V gene's germline CDR1 is LNHDA and CDR2 SQIVND (reference sequence). The ends lost 2 bases at V and 2 bases at J; junction bases unmatched: 3. The CDR3 covers 17 residues. The CDR3 spells CASSIIGTGAGANVLTF. For the CDR3, the DNA is TGTGCCAGTAGTATAATAGGGACAGGGGCTGGGGCCAACGTCCTGACTTTC. Full variable domain (rest looked up from reference TRBV19 and TRBJ2-6): DGGITQSPKYLFRKEGQNVTLSCEQNLNHDAMYWYRQDPGQGLRLIYYSQIVNDFQKGDIAEGYSVSREKKESFPLTVTSAQKNPTAFYLCASSIIGTGAGANVLTFGAGSRLTVL.

The CDR3 sequence is CAWSYPGSGQYF. CDR3 bases: TGTGCCTGGTCCTACCCGGGTTCTGGGCAGTACTTC. The J gene is TRBJ2-7, the V gene TRBV30; D remains ambiguous. Germline assignment: CDR1 GTSNPN and CDR2 SVGIG (reference sequence). V lost 5 bases, J lost 9 bases, and 17 bases lay in between. The CDR3 extends over 12 amino acids.

In its sample, this clone was seen a few times. The J gene is TRBJ2-1, the V gene TRBV5-1; 13 bases agree with TRBD2. Germline V gives CDR1 SGHRS, CDR2 YFSETQ. The CDR3 consists of 16 residues. The ends lost 2 bases at V and 7 bases at J; junction bases unmatched: 6. CDR3 DNA: TGCGCCAGCAGCTTAGGGACTAGCGGGACGGGGAATGAGCAGTTCTTC. Translating gives CASSLGTSGTGNEQFF.

The chain carries TRBV6-5 and TRBJ2-2, with D hard to call. CDR1 MNHEY and CDR2 SVGAGI come from the germline V gene. The V end was cut by 4 bases, the J end by 6 bases, with 9 bases between. The CDR3 totals 13 residues. The CDR3 loop is CASSSRSAGELFF. The CDR3, as DNA: TGTGCCAGCAGTTCGCGGTCGGCCGGGGAGCTGTTTTTT.

The chain combines TRBV18 with TRBJ1-5; 7 nucleotides align to TRBD1. From germline, CDR1 is KGHSH and CDR2 LQKENI. The CDR3 spans 15 residues. After removal of 6 bases from V and 3 bases from J, the junction contained 8 bases not matched to a gene. Here the CDR3 reads CASSPTGTANQPQHF. DNA for the CDR3: TGTGCCAGCTCCCCGACCGGGACAGCCAATCAGCCCCAGCATTTT.

The chain couples TRBV6-2 or TRBV6-3 to TRBJ2-7; 9 nucleotides align to TRBD2. Trimming took 0 bases from V and 4 from J; bases not matched to a gene: 10. The germline V gene encodes CDR1 MNHEY and CDR2 SVGEGT. This CDR3 is 17 amino acids long. The CDR3 DNA follows: TGTGCCAGCAGTTACTCGGGTAGCGGGAGAAGGGGTTACGAGCAGTACTTC. Translation: CASSYSGSGRRGYEQYF.

The rearrangement links TRBV15 to TRBJ2-3; D possibly corresponds to TRBD2 (5 bases). CDR3 length equals 16 residues. Trimming left V 0 bases short and J 0 bases short, with 10 bases between. Germline V gene lookup returns CDR1 LNHNV and CDR2 YYDKDF (reference sequence). The CDR3 DNA reads TGTGCCACCAGCAGAGATGGAGGCCCAAGCACAGATACGCAGTATTTT. Translation gives CATSRDGGPSTDTQYF.